The entry that follows covers one T cell receptor beta chain sequence. Antigen: not known. Assay: immunoSEQ multiplex PCR; the TCRdb copy retains only in-frame clones and omits some. There are fewer than 40,000 clones in the sample; around 83% occur only once, and approximately 21% lies in the top ten. Autoimmune disease history or systemic immunosuppression was exclusionary. This sample was taken from a study of OX40 agonist ivuxolimab in advanced cancers. Study-level points and caveats: Antigens targeted by the expanded peripheral T cells were not determined.

This clonotype originated in an adult with an advanced solid tumor such as melanoma, head and neck, liver or kidney cancer. This specimen consisted of CD4+ or CD8+ T cells sorted from blood, obtained in a trial of the OX40 agonist ivuxolimab.

CDR3 DNA sequence: TGTGCCAGCAGCCAAGATGTGGGATACGAGCAGTACTTC. Protein sequence: CASSQDVGYEQYF. This chain links TRBV4-2 with TRBJ2-7, with D unclear. The CDR3 totals 13 residues. Trimming cost V 0 bases and J 4 bases, with 7 bases left between them. Germline assignment: CDR1 LGHNA and CDR2 YNFKEQ.